The 8 T cell receptor beta chains reported below all come from one sample, sequenced in a study of blood T cell repertoires in COVID-19. The assay was immunoSEQ multiplex PCR, and TCRdb's table has in-frame clones only and misses some. The repertoire holds 30,000 to 40,000 clones, around 86% seen once, with 60% to 65% in the top ten. The sequenced sample consisted of peripheral blood. The origin of the receptors is a man in his 70s with acute or convalescent COVID-19.

This chain joins TRBV3-1 (or the pseudogene TRBV3-2) and TRBJ1-6; no clear D gene. Between the trimmed V and J ends, which lost 0 bases and 6 bases, there was a span of 3 bases. CDR3 length: 13 residues. CDR1 is LGHDT and CDR2 is YNNKEL in the germline V gene (reference sequence). As DNA, the CDR3 is TGTGCCAGCAGCCAAGAGGCTAATTCACCCCTCCACTTT. Its protein is CASSQEANSPLHF.

Only a few counts were recorded for this clone. The V and J genes are TRBV7-9 and TRBJ2-4, with D possibly TRBD1 on 5 matching bases. V dropped 1 base and J dropped 7 bases, with 8 bases sitting between them. Germline CDR1 reads SEHNR; CDR2 reads FQNEAQ (reference sequence). The CDR3 extends over 13 amino acids. CDR3 bases: TGTGCCAGCAGCTTAGAGGGGCTTAACATTCAGTACTTC. This codes for CASSLEGLNIQYF.

The genes are TRBV7-2 and TRBJ2-7; 8 bases agree with TRBD2. V was pared by 1 base and J by 0 bases, with 5 bases of the junction left unmatched. From germline, CDR1 is SGHTA and CDR2 FQGNSA. This CDR3 contains 16 residues. CDR3 amino acids: CASSLVGGRSSYEQYF. The CDR3 DNA reads as TGTGCCAGCAGCTTAGTAGGCGGGAGGAGCTCCTACGAGCAGTACTTC.

This clone was observed a single time. The chain uses TRBV6-1 and TRBJ1-3; no reliable D call. Trimming pared 5 bases from V and 5 bases from J, leaving 13 bases between. The CDR3 has 14 residues. Germline lookup yields CDR1 MNHNS and CDR2 SASEGT. The CDR3 sequence is CASSFQPGRNTIYF. The CDR3 DNA sequence: TGTGCCAGCAGTTTTCAGCCAGGCAGAAACACCATATATTTT.

The chain combines TRBV19 with TRBJ2-1, with 12 bases that match TRBD2. CDR1 and CDR2 from the germline V gene are LNHDA and SQIVND (reference sequence). V was pared by 2 bases and J by 2 bases, with 1 base of the junction left unmatched. The length of the CDR3 is 16 residues. The DNA for the CDR3 is TGTGCCAGTAGTATAAGGACTAGCGGGACCTACAATGAGCAGTTCTTC. The encoded protein is CASSIRTSGTYNEQFF.

The chain joins TRBV4-3 to TRBJ2-7; TRBD1 matches at 11 bases. V was pared by 3 bases and J by 2 bases, with 0 bases of the junction left unmatched. The CDR3 is 14 amino acids. Germline-derived CDR1 and CDR2 are LGHNA and YSLEER. The CDR3 bases are TGCGCCAGCAGCCAGGACAGGGGGCCCTACGAGCAGTACTTC. Its protein product is CASSQDRGPYEQYF.

The CDR3 DNA reads TGTGCCAGCAGTCTAGCGGGTTACTACAATGAGCAGTTCTTC. Amino acid sequence: CASSLAGYYNEQFF. The chain links TRBV27 to TRBJ2-1, with TRBD2 matching over 8 bases. CDR3 length equals 14 residues. Germline V lookup: CDR1 MNHEY, CDR2 SMNVEV (reference sequence). V gave up 5 bases and J gave up 3 bases; unmatched junction bases: 3.

J is TRBJ1-6 and V is TRBV9, with D perhaps matching TRBD1 (6 bases). This CDR3 has 14 residues. Trimming removed 3 bases at V and 9 bases at J, with 13 bases between. CDR1 and CDR2 from the germline V gene are SGDLS and YYNGEE. This chain's CDR3 is CASSGGGAGSPLHF. CDR3 coding DNA: TGTGCCAGCAGCGGAGGGGGGGCCGGTTCACCCCTCCACTTT.